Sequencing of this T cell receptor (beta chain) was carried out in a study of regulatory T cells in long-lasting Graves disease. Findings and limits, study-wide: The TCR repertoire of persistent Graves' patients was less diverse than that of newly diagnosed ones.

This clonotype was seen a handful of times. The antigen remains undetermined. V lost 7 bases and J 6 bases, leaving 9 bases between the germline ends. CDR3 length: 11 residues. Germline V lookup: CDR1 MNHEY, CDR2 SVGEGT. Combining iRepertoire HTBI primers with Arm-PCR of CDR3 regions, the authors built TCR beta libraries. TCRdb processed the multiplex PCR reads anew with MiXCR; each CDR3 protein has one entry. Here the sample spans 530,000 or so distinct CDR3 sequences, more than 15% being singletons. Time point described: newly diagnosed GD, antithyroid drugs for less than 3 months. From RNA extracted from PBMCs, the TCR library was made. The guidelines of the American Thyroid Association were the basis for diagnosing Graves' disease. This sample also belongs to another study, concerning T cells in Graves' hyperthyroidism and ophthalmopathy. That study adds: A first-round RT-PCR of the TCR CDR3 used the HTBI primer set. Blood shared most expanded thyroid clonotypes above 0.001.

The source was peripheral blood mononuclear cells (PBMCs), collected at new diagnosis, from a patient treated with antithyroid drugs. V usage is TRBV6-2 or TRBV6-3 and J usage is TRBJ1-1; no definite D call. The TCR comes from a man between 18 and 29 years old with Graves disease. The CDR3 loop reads CASIQYPEAFF. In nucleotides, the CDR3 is TGTGCCAGCATCCAGTACCCTGAAGCTTTCTTT.